The following is a T cell receptor (beta chain) sequence with its context. The target antigen is unknown. The sample belongs to a study of cytomegalovirus exposure and HLA in healthy donors. Regarding the study as a whole: A later analysis by the authors found several of the most significant clusters apparently linked to common viral pathogens. A later analysis revealed that TCR association rates differed between HLA loci, peaking at DRB1 and bottoming out at HLA-C. Despite most TCR sequences being rare, some public TCRs occurred in many donors.

PCR primers comprised 60 Vbeta and 13 Jbeta primers. Per the study methods: The count from a later analysis was 60 million to 85 million unique TCR beta chains, some 10 million of them shared. Generated by immunoSEQ multiplex PCR, the TCRdb table keeps only in-frame clones and is missing some. V and J calls and clone size are copied from that table; D and trimming were computed from the DNA. The profile shows 210,000 or so clones, over 65% of them singletons. From germline, CDR1 is SSHAT and CDR2 FNYEAQ (reference sequence). V lost 10 bases, J lost 5 bases, and 13 bases stayed unmatched. The CDR3 loop spans 15 amino acids.

This sequence was found in a man in his forties or fifties in good health and CMV-seronegative. The rearrangement links TRBV7-7 to TRBJ2-5, with TRBD2 matching over 10 bases. The sample taken for sequencing was PBMCs. The CDR3 coding sequence is TGTGCCACCCCCAGGGAACTAGCGGGACCGGAGACCCAGTACTTC. Its protein product is CATPRELAGPETQYF.